This is a list of T cell receptor beta chains from one sample in a study of OX40 agonist ivuxolimab in advanced cancers. Sequencing was performed with immunoSEQ multiplex PCR; in TCRdb, only in-frame clones are kept and a portion is missing. The sample has approximately 50,000 clones; 80% to 85% are singletons. The material was CD4+ or CD8+ T cells sorted from blood, obtained in a trial of the OX40 agonist ivuxolimab. Receptor source: an adult with an advanced solid tumor such as melanoma, head and neck, liver or kidney cancer. CDR3s include the opening cysteine and the closing phenylalanine or tryptophan. The D gene is left open where the match is weak. Size values are once, few and many counts, or a class for expanded clones, and some rows have none.

abundance: few; d_gene: NA; j_gene: TRBJ2-3; v_gene: TRBV5-3; CDR3aa: CARSSVLDTDTQYF; CDR3nt: TGTGCCAGAAGCTCGGTCCTGGACACAGATACGCAGTATTTT
abundance: once; d_gene: TRBD1; j_gene: TRBJ2-7; v_gene: TRBV13; CDR3aa: CASSRTGFLYEQYF; CDR3nt: TGTGCCAGCAGCAGGACAGGGTTCCTCTACGAGCAGTACTTC
abundance: NA; d_gene: NA; j_gene: TRBJ2-6; v_gene: TRBV7-9; CDR3aa: CASSRRQFNSGANVLTF; CDR3nt: TGTGCCAGCAGTCGCCGGCAGTTTAACTCTGGGGCCAACGTCCTGACTTTC
abundance: NA; d_gene: NA; j_gene: TRBJ2-1; v_gene: TRBV7-3; CDR3aa: CASSAGPGPANEQFF; CDR3nt: TGTGCCAGCAGCGCCGGACCTGGTCCTGCCAATGAGCAGTTCTTC
abundance: NA; d_gene: NA; j_gene: TRBJ2-5; v_gene: TRBV6-5; CDR3aa: CASSYLGRPETQYF; CDR3nt: TGTGCCAGCAGTTACTTGGGTAGACCGGAGACCCAGTACTTC
abundance: NA; d_gene: NA; j_gene: TRBJ2-1; v_gene: TRBV9; CDR3aa: CASSVVPDNSYNEQFF; CDR3nt: TGTGCCAGCAGCGTAGTTCCGGACAACTCCTACAATGAGCAGTTCTTC
abundance: NA; d_gene: NA; j_gene: TRBJ2-3; v_gene: TRBV7-2; CDR3aa: CASSLGSYSGTDTQYF; CDR3nt: TGTGCCAGCAGCTTAGGTTCATACTCAGGAACAGATACGCAGTATTTT
abundance: once; d_gene: TRBD1; j_gene: TRBJ1-4; v_gene: TRBV2; CDR3aa: CASSARQGAELEKLFF; CDR3nt: TGTGCCAGCAGTGCCCGACAGGGGGCAGAACTGGAAAAACTGTTTTTT
abundance: NA; d_gene: NA; j_gene: TRBJ1-2; v_gene: TRBV7-9; CDR3aa: CASSPQTGVANYGYTF; CDR3nt: TGTGCCAGCAGCCCGCAGACAGGTGTAGCTAACTATGGCTACACCTTC
abundance: NA; d_gene: NA; j_gene: TRBJ1-1; v_gene: TRBV19; CDR3aa: CASVSIDSLNTEAFF; CDR3nt: TGTGCCAGTGTATCTATCGACAGTTTGAACACTGAAGCTTTCTTT
abundance: NA; d_gene: NA; j_gene: TRBJ1-1; v_gene: TRBV28; CDR3aa: CASRGRRAFF; CDR3nt: TGTGCCAGCAGAGGCCGGAGGGCTTTCTTT
abundance: NA; d_gene: TRBD1; j_gene: TRBJ2-3; v_gene: TRBV27; CDR3aa: CASSLRDRGSPDTQYF; CDR3nt: TGTGCCAGCAGCCTCCGGGACAGGGGTTCGCCAGATACGCAGTATTTT
abundance: NA; d_gene: TRBD1; j_gene: TRBJ1-2; v_gene: TRBV29-1; CDR3aa: CSVEIVGMGQPNYGYTF; CDR3nt: TGCAGCGTTGAAATAGTGGGTATGGGACAGCCTAACTATGGCTACACCTTC
abundance: NA; d_gene: NA; j_gene: TRBJ2-1; v_gene: TRBV2; CDR3aa: CASSDSLSYNEQFF; CDR3nt: TGTGCCAGCAGCGACAGCCTCTCCTACAATGAGCAGTTCTTC
abundance: once; d_gene: NA; j_gene: TRBJ1-3; v_gene: TRBV30; CDR3aa: CAWTRGTGNTIYF; CDR3nt: TGTGCCTGGACGAGGGGGACTGGAAACACCATATATTTT
abundance: NA; d_gene: NA; j_gene: TRBJ2-1; v_gene: TRBV2; CDR3aa: CASSTIGLAGYNEQFF; CDR3nt: TGTGCCAGCAGTACCATTGGTTTAGCAGGATACAATGAGCAGTTCTTC
abundance: NA; d_gene: TRBD2; j_gene: TRBJ2-7; v_gene: TRBV7-8; CDR3aa: CASSSTLDSGSGEQYF; CDR3nt: TGTGCCAGCAGCTCAACCCTGGATAGCGGGAGTGGTGAGCAGTACTTC
abundance: NA; d_gene: NA; j_gene: TRBJ2-3; v_gene: TRBV2; CDR3aa: CASSAESFTDTQYF; CDR3nt: TGTGCCAGCAGTGCGGAAAGTTTCACAGATACGCAGTATTTT
abundance: NA; d_gene: NA; j_gene: TRBJ1-3; v_gene: TRBV15; CDR3aa: CATSRRGSGNTIYF; CDR3nt: TGTGCCACCAGCAGAAGGGGCTCTGGAAACACCATATATTTT
abundance: NA; d_gene: NA; j_gene: TRBJ1-5; v_gene: TRBV7-2; CDR3aa: CASSPQGLLYQPQHF; CDR3nt: TGTGCCAGCAGCCCGCAGGGTCTCCTTTATCAGCCCCAGCATTTT
abundance: few; d_gene: NA; j_gene: TRBJ1-1; v_gene: TRBV5-6; CDR3aa: CASSLTQGTWAFF; CDR3nt: TGTGCCAGCAGCTTGACCCAGGGTACTTGGGCTTTCTTT
abundance: once; d_gene: TRBD1; j_gene: TRBJ2-7; v_gene: TRBV7-2; CDR3aa: CASSVAGTGTRQYF; CDR3nt: TGTGCCAGCAGCGTGGCCGGGACAGGGACGCGGCAGTACTTC
abundance: NA; d_gene: NA; j_gene: TRBJ1-4; v_gene: TRBV7-6; CDR3aa: CASSSSDLGGPPYNEKLFF; CDR3nt: TGTGCCAGCAGCTCCTCCGACTTAGGAGGCCCGCCGTATAATGAAAAACTGTTTTTT
abundance: NA; d_gene: NA; j_gene: TRBJ1-1; v_gene: TRBV5-1; CDR3aa: CASSSTGLNTEAFF; CDR3nt: TGCGCCAGCAGCTCAACAGGGCTGAACACTGAAGCTTTCTTT
abundance: NA; d_gene: NA; j_gene: TRBJ2-1; v_gene: TRBV7-2; CDR3aa: CASSRAGGIPNNEQFF; CDR3nt: TGTGCCAGCAGCCGGGCCGGGGGAATTCCCAATAATGAGCAGTTCTTC
abundance: NA; d_gene: TRBD1; j_gene: TRBJ2-3; v_gene: TRBV7-3; CDR3aa: CASSLGQGTDTQYF; CDR3nt: TGTGCCAGCAGTTTAGGACAGGGAACAGATACGCAGTATTTT
abundance: NA; d_gene: NA; j_gene: TRBJ1-4; v_gene: TRBV2; CDR3aa: CARTADLGEKLFF; CDR3nt: TGTGCCAGGACGGCGGACTTGGGAGAAAAACTGTTTTTT
abundance: NA; d_gene: NA; j_gene: TRBJ2-5; v_gene: TRBV5-8; CDR3aa: CASSLTGEGTQYF; CDR3nt: TGTGCCAGCAGCTTGACAGGGGAGGGGACCCAGTACTTC
abundance: NA; d_gene: NA; j_gene: TRBJ1-1; v_gene: TRBV18; CDR3aa: CASSPYIGAKNTEAFF; CDR3nt: TGTGCCAGCTCACCTTATATCGGGGCGAAGAACACTGAAGCTTTCTTT
abundance: NA; d_gene: TRBD1; j_gene: TRBJ1-1; v_gene: TRBV15; CDR3aa: CATWTPGPPLKDRGPNTEAFF; CDR3nt: TGTGCCACCTGGACTCCCGGGCCCCCTCTAAAGGACAGGGGACCGAACACTGAAGCTTTCTTT
abundance: once; d_gene: TRBD1; j_gene: TRBJ2-7; v_gene: TRBV2; CDR3aa: CASSFGQGVYEQYF; CDR3nt: TGTGCCAGCAGCTTTGGACAGGGGGTCTACGAGCAGTACTTC
abundance: few; d_gene: NA; j_gene: TRBJ1-5; v_gene: TRBV27; CDR3aa: CATGRLGQPQHF; CDR3nt: TGTGCCACCGGGAGGCTCGGTCAGCCCCAGCATTTT
abundance: once; d_gene: NA; j_gene: TRBJ2-1; v_gene: TRBV7-2; CDR3aa: CASTDLGKAGNEQFF; CDR3nt: TGTGCCAGCACCGACCTGGGGAAGGCTGGCAATGAGCAGTTCTTC
abundance: few; d_gene: NA; j_gene: TRBJ1-6; v_gene: TRBV6-1; CDR3aa: CASSEGPPGASPLHF; CDR3nt: TGTGCCAGCAGTGAAGGCCCACCGGGGGCTTCACCCCTCCACTTT
abundance: few; d_gene: TRBD1; j_gene: TRBJ1-1; v_gene: TRBV2; CDR3aa: CASSQGGTEAFF; CDR3nt: TGTGCCAGCAGCCAGGGGGGCACTGAAGCTTTCTTT
abundance: NA; d_gene: NA; j_gene: TRBJ2-3; v_gene: TRBV19; CDR3aa: CASSMWQSPTDTQYF; CDR3nt: TGTGCCAGTAGTATGTGGCAGAGTCCTACAGATACGCAGTATTTT
abundance: NA; d_gene: NA; j_gene: TRBJ2-5; v_gene: TRBV5-6; CDR3aa: CASSLRYLETQYF; CDR3nt: TGTGCCAGCAGCTTAAGGTATTTGGAGACCCAGTACTTC
abundance: NA; d_gene: TRBD1; j_gene: TRBJ1-1; v_gene: TRBV10-3; CDR3aa: CAATADREAEAFF; CDR3nt: TGTGCCGCCACTGCCGACAGGGAAGCTGAAGCTTTCTTT
abundance: NA; d_gene: NA; j_gene: TRBJ1-1; v_gene: TRBV19; CDR3aa: CASSIGGGRTEAFF; CDR3nt: TGTGCCAGTAGTATCGGGGGTGGAAGGACTGAAGCTTTCTTT
abundance: NA; d_gene: NA; j_gene: TRBJ2-4; v_gene: TRBV11-2; CDR3aa: CASSSGQKNIQYF; CDR3nt: TGTGCCAGCAGCTCTGGACAGAAAAACATTCAGTACTTC
abundance: NA; d_gene: NA; j_gene: TRBJ1-1; v_gene: TRBV2; CDR3aa: CASTQEQTNTEAFF; CDR3nt: TGTGCCAGCACACAGGAACAGACGAACACTGAAGCTTTCTTT
abundance: NA; d_gene: NA; j_gene: TRBJ2-3; v_gene: TRBV18; CDR3aa: CASSPNNPSTDTQYF; CDR3nt: TGTGCCAGCTCACCAAATAACCCTAGCACAGATACGCAGTATTTT
abundance: few; d_gene: NA; j_gene: TRBJ1-2; v_gene: TRBV2; CDR3aa: CAGAFRTAANYGYTF; CDR3nt: TGTGCCGGCGCCTTTAGGACAGCCGCTAACTATGGCTACACCTTC
abundance: NA; d_gene: TRBD1; j_gene: TRBJ2-6; v_gene: TRBV18; CDR3aa: CASSENTGGSGANVLTF; CDR3nt: TGTGCCAGCTCAGAAAATACAGGGGGATCTGGGGCCAACGTCCTGACTTTC
abundance: NA; d_gene: TRBD2; j_gene: TRBJ2-3; v_gene: TRBV7-3; CDR3aa: CASSFDGGSDTQYF; CDR3nt: TGTGCCAGCAGCTTCGACGGGGGGTCAGATACGCAGTATTTT
abundance: NA; d_gene: NA; j_gene: TRBJ1-4; v_gene: TRBV7-9; CDR3aa: CASSLRGQGEKLFF; CDR3nt: TGTGCCAGCAGCCTACGGGGGCAAGGTGAAAAACTGTTTTTT
abundance: NA; d_gene: NA; j_gene: TRBJ2-6; v_gene: TRBV19; CDR3aa: CASSRNSGANVLTF; CDR3nt: TGTGCCAGTAGTAGGAACTCTGGGGCCAACGTCCTGACTTTC
abundance: NA; d_gene: NA; j_gene: TRBJ2-1; v_gene: TRBV9; CDR3aa: CASSVGRGGYNEQFF; CDR3nt: TGTGCCAGCAGCGTAGGCAGGGGCGGTTACAATGAGCAGTTCTTC
abundance: NA; d_gene: TRBD2; j_gene: TRBJ2-7; v_gene: TRBV5-4; CDR3aa: CASSFPGRDGYEQYF; CDR3nt: TGTGCCAGCAGCTTCCCAGGGAGGGATGGCTACGAGCAGTACTTC
abundance: medium-sized; d_gene: TRBD1; j_gene: TRBJ1-4; v_gene: TRBV30; CDR3aa: CAWRRTGSSEKLFF; CDR3nt: TGTGCCTGGAGGCGGACAGGGTCGAGTGAAAAACTGTTTTTT
abundance: NA; d_gene: NA; j_gene: TRBJ2-5; v_gene: TRBV19; CDR3aa: CASSTLGYMKETQYF; CDR3nt: TGTGCCAGTAGTACATTGGGGTACATGAAAGAGACCCAGTACTTC
abundance: few; d_gene: NA; j_gene: TRBJ2-1; v_gene: TRBV21-1; CDR3aa: CASSRLGLPTYNEQFF; CDR3nt: TGTGCCAGCAGCCGACTAGGGCTCCCCACCTACAATGAGCAGTTCTTC
abundance: NA; d_gene: TRBD2; j_gene: TRBJ2-3; v_gene: TRBV7-8; CDR3aa: CASSLALAGVQDTQYF; CDR3nt: TGTGCCAGCAGCTTAGCACTAGCGGGAGTACAAGATACGCAGTATTTT
abundance: once; d_gene: NA; j_gene: TRBJ1-6; v_gene: TRBV4-2; CDR3aa: CASSQDGTSSYNSPLHF; CDR3nt: TGTGCCAGCAGCCAAGATGGCACCTCCTCCTATAATTCACCCCTCCACTTT
abundance: once; d_gene: NA; j_gene: TRBJ1-2; v_gene: TRBV30; CDR3aa: CAWSVDSTGNYGYTF; CDR3nt: TGTGCCTGGAGTGTAGACTCGACAGGCAACTATGGCTACACCTTC